This entry lists 2 T cell receptor beta chains sequenced from one sample in a study of blood T cell repertoires in COVID-19. The method was immunoSEQ multiplex PCR; TCRdb's version includes in-frame clones alone and lacks a portion of them. The sample has 18,000 or so clones; nearly 90% are singletons. Source material: peripheral blood. These receptors were collected from a man aged 40-55 years with active COVID-19.

This chain connects TRBV30 to TRBJ2-7, with 8 bases aligning to TRBD2. The germline CDR1 and CDR2 sequences are GTSNPN and SVGIG (reference sequence). CDR3 length: 13 residues. Trimming took 5 bases from V and 6 from J; bases not matched to a gene: 9. Here the CDR3 reads CAWQRELLGEQYF. CDR3 nucleotide sequence: TGTGCCTGGCAGCGGGAGCTCCTGGGCGAGCAGTACTTC. Full variable domain (outside the CDR3, taken from reference TRBV30 and TRBJ2-7): SQTIHQWPATLVQPVGSPLSLECTVEGTSNPNLYWYRQAAGRGLQLLFYSVGIGQISSEVPQNLSASRPQDRQFILSSKKLLLSDSGFYLCAWQRELLGEQYFGPGTRLTVT.

A single count supports this clone. The rearrangement links TRBV27 to TRBJ2-7, with 10 bases identical to TRBD1. V trimming: 6 bases; J trimming: 5 bases; junction bases outside the gene matches: 4. The germline V gene encodes CDR1 MNHEY and CDR2 SMNVEV (reference sequence). This CDR3 has 13 residues. This CDR3 is CASSAGTGDEQYF. The CDR3 nucleotides read TGTGCCAGCAGCGCCGGGACAGGGGACGAGCAGTACTTC.